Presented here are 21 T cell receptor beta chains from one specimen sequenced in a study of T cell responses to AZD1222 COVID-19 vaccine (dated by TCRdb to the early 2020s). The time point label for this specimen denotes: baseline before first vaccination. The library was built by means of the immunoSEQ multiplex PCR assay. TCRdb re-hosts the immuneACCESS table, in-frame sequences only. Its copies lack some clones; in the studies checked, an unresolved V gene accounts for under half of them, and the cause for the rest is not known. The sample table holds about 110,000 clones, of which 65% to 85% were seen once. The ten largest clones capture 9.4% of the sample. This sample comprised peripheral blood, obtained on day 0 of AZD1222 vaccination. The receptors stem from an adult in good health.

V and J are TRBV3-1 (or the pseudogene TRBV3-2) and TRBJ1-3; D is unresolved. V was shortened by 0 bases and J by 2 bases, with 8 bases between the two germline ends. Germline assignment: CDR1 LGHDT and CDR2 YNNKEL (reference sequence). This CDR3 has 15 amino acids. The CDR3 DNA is TGTGCCAGCAGCCAAGATATCGCGGCTGGAAACACCATATATTTT. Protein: CASSQDIAAGNTIYF.

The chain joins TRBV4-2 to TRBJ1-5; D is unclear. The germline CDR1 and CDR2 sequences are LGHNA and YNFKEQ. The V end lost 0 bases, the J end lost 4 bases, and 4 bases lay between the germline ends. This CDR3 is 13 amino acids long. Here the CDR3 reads CASSQDRNQPQHF. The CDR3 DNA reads TGTGCCAGCAGCCAAGACAGGAATCAGCCCCAGCATTTT.

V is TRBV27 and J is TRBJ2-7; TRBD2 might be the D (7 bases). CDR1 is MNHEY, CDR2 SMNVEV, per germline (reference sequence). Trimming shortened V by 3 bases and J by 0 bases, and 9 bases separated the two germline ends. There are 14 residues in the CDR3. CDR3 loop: CASSFAGASYEQYF. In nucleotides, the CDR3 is TGTGCCAGCAGTTTTGCGGGGGCCTCCTACGAGCAGTACTTC.

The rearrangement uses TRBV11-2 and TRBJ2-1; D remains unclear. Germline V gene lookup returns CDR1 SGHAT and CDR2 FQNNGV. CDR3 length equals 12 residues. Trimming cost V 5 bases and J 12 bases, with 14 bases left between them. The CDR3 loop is CASSPQPGRQFF. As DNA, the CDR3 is TGTGCCAGCAGCCCCCAACCGGGTCGGCAGTTCTTC.

CDR3 amino acids: CASSRRRPSGNTIYF. The CDR3 region has the DNA TGTGCCAGCAGTCGACGAAGACCCTCTGGAAACACCATATATTTT. The gene calls are TRBV6-5 and TRBJ1-3; D is uncertain. Germline CDR1 reads MNHEY; CDR2 reads SVGAGI. The CDR3 length is 15 residues. V gave up 5 bases and J gave up 0 bases, with 11 bases separating them.

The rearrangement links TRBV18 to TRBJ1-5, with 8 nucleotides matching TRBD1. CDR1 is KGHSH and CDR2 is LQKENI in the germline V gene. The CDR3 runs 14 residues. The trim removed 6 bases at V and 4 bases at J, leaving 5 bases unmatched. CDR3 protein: CASSDRGENQPQHF. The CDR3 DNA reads TGTGCCAGCTCCGACAGGGGTGAAAATCAGCCCCAGCATTTT.

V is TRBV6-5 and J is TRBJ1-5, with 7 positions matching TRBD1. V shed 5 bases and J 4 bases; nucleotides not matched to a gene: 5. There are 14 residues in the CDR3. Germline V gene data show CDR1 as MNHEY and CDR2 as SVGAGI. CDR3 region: CASSLTGRNQPQHF. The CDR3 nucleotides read TGTGCCAGCAGTCTGACAGGGAGGAATCAGCCCCAGCATTTT.

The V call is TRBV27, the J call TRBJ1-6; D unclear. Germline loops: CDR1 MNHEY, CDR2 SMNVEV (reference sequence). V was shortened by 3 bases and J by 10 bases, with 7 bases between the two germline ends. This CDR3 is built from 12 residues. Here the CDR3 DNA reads TGTGCCAGCAGTTTCCAAAACTCACCCCTCCACTTT. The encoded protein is CASSFQNSPLHF.

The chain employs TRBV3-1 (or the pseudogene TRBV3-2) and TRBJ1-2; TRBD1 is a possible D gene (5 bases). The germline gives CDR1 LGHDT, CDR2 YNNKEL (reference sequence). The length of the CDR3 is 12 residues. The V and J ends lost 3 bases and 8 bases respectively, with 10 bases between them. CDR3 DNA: TGTGCCAGCAGCCAGCAGGGATACGGCTACACCTTC. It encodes CASSQQGYGYTF.

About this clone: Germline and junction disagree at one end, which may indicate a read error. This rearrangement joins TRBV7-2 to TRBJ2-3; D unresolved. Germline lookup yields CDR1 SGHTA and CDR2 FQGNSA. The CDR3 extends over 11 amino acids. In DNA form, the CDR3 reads TGTGCCAGCAGCTTCCCAGATATGCAGTATTTT. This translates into CASSFPDMQYF.

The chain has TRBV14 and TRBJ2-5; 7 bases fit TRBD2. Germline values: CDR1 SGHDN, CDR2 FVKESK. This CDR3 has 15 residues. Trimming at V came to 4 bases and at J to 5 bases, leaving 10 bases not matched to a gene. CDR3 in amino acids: CASSPGLRKQETQYF. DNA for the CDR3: TGTGCCAGCAGCCCGGGACTAAGGAAACAGGAGACCCAGTACTTC.

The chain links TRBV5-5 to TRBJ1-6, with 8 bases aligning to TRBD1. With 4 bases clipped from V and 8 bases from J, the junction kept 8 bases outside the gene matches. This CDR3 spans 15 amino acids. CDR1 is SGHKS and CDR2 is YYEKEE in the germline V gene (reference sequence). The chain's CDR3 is CASSPGNRGDSPLHF. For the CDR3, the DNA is TGTGCCAGCAGCCCGGGAAACAGGGGGGATTCACCCCTCCACTTT.

The DNA of the CDR3 is TGTGCCAGCAGTTTGGACCCTTTTGGCAATCAGCCCCAGCATTTT. As protein: CASSLDPFGNQPQHF. The chain combines TRBV6-5 with TRBJ1-5; D uncertain. The CDR3 spans 15 residues. Deletions cut 4 bases from V and 2 bases from J, with 12 bases between. Germline-derived CDR1 and CDR2 are MNHEY and SVGAGI.

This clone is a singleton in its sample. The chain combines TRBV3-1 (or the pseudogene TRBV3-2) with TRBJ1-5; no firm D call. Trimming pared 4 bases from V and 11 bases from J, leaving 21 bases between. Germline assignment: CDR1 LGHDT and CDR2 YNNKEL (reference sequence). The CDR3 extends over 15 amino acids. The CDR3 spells CASSRSDTDHHTQHF. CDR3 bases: TGTGCCAGCAGCCGATCTGACACGGATCATCATACCCAGCATTTT.

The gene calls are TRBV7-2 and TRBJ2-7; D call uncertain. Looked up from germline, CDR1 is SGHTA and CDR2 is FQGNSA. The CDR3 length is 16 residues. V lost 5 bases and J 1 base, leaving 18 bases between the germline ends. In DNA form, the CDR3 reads TGTGCCAGCAGCCCGTACGACTGGGCAGGATCCTACGAGCAGTACTTC. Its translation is CASSPYDWAGSYEQYF. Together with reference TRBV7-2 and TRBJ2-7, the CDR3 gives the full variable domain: GAGVSQSPSNKVTEKGKDVELRCDPISGHTALYWYRQSLGQGLEFLIYFQGNSAPDKSGLPSDRFSAERTGGSVSTLTIQRTQQEDSAVYLCASSPYDWAGSYEQYFGPGTRLTVT.

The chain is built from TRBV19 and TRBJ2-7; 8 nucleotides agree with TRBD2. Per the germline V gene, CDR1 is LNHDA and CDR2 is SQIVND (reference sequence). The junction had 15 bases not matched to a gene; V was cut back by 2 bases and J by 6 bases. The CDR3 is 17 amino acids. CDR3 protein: CASSILPSRGGSFEQYF. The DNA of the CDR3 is TGTGCCAGTAGTATACTTCCCTCTCGGGGGGGCTCTTTCGAGCAGTACTTC.

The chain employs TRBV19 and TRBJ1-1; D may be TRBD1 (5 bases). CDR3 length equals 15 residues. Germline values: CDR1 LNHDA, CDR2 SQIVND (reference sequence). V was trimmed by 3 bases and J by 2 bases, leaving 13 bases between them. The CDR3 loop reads CASSIWGRSNTEAFF. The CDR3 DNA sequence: TGTGCCAGTAGTATCTGGGGCAGATCAAACACTGAAGCTTTCTTT.

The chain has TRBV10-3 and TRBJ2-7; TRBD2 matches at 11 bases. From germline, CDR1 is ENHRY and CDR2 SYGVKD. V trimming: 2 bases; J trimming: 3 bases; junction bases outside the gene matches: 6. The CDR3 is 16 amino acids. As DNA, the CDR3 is TGTGCCATCAGTGAGCCCGGGACTAGCGGTCTCTACGAGCAGTACTTC. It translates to CAISEPGTSGLYEQYF.

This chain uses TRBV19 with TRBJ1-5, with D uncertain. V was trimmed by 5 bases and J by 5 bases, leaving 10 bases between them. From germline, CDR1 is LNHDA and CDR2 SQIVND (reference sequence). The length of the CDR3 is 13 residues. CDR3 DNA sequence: TGTGCCAGTAGTGTCTACCCTGATCAGCCCCAGCATTTT. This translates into CASSVYPDQPQHF.

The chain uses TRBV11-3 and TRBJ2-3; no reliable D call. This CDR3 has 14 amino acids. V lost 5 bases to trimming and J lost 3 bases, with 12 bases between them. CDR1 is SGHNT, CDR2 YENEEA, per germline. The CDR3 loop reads CASSPPGQTDTQYF. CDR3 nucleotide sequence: TGTGCCAGCAGCCCCCCGGGCCAAACAGATACGCAGTATTTT.

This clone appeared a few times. For the CDR3, the DNA is TGTGCCAGCAGACCTGGGGGACAGGGAAACACCGGGGAGCTGTTTTTT. This translates into CASRPGGQGNTGELFF. The chain couples TRBV7-8 to TRBJ2-2; 9 bases align to TRBD1. V dropped 6 bases and J dropped 2; count of bases not matched to a gene: 7. CDR3 length equals 16 residues. Germline assignment: CDR1 SGHVS and CDR2 FQNEAQ.